This entry features one T cell receptor (beta chain) sequence. Its antigen is still unknown. The data were produced by immunoSEQ multiplex PCR, yet TCRdb's version contains in-frame clones alone and is incomplete. The sample lists tens of thousands of clones, 80% to 90% seen once, with 3.5% to 5% in the top ten. The sample comes from a study of identifying expanded T cells in peripheral blood. Study-level points and caveats: Across healthy donors, higher total template counts meant significantly greater approximately two-week count variance. Differentially abundant clones: about 1.1 between replicates, approximately 16 at around 15 days, approximately 18 at four.

Healthy donors had no documented immune events, such as infections, while sampled. The sequencing input was blood. This TCR was recovered from a person between 18 and 75 years old in good health.

The CDR3 nucleotides read TGTGCCAGCAGCTTAGCACTGTACGGGGAGCTGTTTTTT. Protein product: CASSLALYGELFF. The chain couples TRBV11-2 to TRBJ2-2; no clear D. This CDR3 is 13 amino acids long. From germline, CDR1 is SGHAT and CDR2 FQNNGV. V lost 1 base to trimming and J lost 7 bases, with 7 bases between them.